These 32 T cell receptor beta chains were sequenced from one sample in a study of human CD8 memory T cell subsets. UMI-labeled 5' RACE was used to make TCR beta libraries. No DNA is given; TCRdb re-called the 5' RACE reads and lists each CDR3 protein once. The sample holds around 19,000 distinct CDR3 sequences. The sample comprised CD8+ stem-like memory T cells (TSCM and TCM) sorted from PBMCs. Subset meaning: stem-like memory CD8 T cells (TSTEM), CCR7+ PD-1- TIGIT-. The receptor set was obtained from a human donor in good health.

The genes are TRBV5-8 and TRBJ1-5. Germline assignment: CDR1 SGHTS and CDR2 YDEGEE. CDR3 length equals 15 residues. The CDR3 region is CASSLRVPSGQPQHF. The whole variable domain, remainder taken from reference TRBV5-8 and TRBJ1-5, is EAGVTQSPTHLIKTRGQQATLRCSPISGHTSVYWYQQALGLGLQFLLWYDEGEERNRGNFPPRFSGRQFPNYSSELNVNALELEDSALYLCASSLRVPSGQPQHFGDGTRLSIL.

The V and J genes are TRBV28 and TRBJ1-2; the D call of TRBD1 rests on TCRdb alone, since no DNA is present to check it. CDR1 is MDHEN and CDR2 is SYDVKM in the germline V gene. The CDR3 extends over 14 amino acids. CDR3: CASSPRTGPRGYTF.

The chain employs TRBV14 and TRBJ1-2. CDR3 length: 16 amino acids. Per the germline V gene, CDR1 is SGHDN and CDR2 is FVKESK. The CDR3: CASSQEVRAGIDGYTF.

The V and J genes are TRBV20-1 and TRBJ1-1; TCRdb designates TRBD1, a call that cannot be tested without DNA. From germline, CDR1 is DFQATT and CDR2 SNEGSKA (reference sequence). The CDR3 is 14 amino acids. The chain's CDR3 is CSARGVYGWTEAFF.

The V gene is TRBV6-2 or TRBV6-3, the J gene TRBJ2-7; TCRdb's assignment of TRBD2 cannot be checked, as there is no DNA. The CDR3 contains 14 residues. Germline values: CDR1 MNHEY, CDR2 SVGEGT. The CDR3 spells CASRSRGALYEQYF.

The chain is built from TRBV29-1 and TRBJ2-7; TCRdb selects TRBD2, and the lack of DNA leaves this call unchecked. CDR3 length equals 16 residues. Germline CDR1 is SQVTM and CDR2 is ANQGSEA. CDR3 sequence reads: CSVEDYSGTSGYEQYF.

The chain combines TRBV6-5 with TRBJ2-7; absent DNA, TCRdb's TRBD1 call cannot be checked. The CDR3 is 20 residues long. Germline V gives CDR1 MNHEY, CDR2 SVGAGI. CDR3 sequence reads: CASSSSPIIRQGVRSYEQYF.

The CDR3 sequence is CASSREGRLEAFF. This chain links TRBV28 with TRBJ1-1. CDR1 and CDR2 (germline): MDHEN, SYDVKM. This CDR3 contains 13 residues. Looking up the rest from reference TRBV28 and TRBJ1-1 gives the full variable domain: DVKVTQSSRYLVKRTGEKVFLECVQDMDHENMFWYRQDPGLGLRLIYFSYDVKMKEKGDIPEGYSVSREKKERFSLILESASTNQTSMYLCASSREGRLEAFFGQGTRLTVV.

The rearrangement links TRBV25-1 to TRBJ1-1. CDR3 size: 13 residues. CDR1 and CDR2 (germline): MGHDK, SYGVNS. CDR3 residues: CASSLDHNTEAFF.

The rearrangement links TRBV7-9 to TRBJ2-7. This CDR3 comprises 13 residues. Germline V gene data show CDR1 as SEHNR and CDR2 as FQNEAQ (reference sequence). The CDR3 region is CASSLAGAYEQYF.

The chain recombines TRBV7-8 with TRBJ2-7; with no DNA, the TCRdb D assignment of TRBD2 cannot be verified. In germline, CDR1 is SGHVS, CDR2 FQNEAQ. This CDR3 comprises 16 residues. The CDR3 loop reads CASSLRIGGTADEQYF.

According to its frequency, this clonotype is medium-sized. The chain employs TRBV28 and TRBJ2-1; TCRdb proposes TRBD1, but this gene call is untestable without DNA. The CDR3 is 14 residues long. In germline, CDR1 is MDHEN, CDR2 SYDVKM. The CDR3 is CASSLGGGYNEQFF.

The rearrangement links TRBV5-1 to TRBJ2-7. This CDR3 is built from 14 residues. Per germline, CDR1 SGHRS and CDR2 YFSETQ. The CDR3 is CASSLIGGSYEQYF.

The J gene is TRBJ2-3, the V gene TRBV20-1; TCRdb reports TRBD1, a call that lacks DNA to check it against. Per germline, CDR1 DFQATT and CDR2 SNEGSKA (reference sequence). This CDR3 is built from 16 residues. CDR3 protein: CSASPGGTYLTDTQYF.

This CDR3 is CASSSGTGNNQPQHF. The chain is built from TRBV7-9 and TRBJ1-5; the D gene TCRdb calls, TRBD1, cannot be checked with no DNA. The CDR3 consists of 15 residues. Germline CDR1 and CDR2: SEHNR and FQNEAQ (reference sequence).

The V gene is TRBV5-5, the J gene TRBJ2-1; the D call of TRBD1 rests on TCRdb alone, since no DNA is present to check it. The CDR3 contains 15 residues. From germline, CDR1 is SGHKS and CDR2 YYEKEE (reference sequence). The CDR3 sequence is CASSQGTGGMYEQFF. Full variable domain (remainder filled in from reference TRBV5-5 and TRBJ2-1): DAGVTQSPTHLIKTRGQQVTLRCSPISGHKSVSWYQQVLGQGPQFIFQYYEKEERGRGNFPDRFSARQFPNYSSELNVNALLLGDSALYLCASSQGTGGMYEQFFGPGTRLTVL.

CDR3: CASSPEVSSYEQYF. This chain connects TRBV4-2 to TRBJ2-7; lacking DNA, the TRBD1 call made by TCRdb goes unchecked. Germline CDR1 reads LGHNA; CDR2 reads YNFKEQ. This CDR3 comprises 14 residues.

The CDR3 sequence is CSATSLATADETQYF. This chain joins TRBV20-1 and TRBJ2-5; no DNA is available, so the TRBD2 call from TCRdb remains unchecked. In germline, CDR1 is DFQATT, CDR2 SNEGSKA (reference sequence). The CDR3 is 15 amino acids.

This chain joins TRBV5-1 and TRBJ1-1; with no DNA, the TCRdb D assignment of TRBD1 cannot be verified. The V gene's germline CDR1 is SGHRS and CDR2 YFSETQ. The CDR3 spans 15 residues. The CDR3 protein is CASSFPDGGNTEAFF.

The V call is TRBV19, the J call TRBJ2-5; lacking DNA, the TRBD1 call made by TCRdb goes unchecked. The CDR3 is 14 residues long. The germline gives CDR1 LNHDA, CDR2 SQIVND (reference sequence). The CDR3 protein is CASSIQDNQETQYF.

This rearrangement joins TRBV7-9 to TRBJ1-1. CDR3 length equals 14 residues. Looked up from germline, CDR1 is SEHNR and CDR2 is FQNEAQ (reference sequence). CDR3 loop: CASSLVAGNTEAFF.

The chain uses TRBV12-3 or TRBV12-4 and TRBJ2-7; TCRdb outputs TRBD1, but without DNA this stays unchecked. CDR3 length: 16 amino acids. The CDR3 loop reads CASSLRAGQGIYEQYF.

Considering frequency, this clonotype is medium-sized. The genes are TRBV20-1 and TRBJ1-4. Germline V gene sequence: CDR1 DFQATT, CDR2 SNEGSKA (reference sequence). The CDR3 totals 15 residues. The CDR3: CSASRLVATNEKLFF.

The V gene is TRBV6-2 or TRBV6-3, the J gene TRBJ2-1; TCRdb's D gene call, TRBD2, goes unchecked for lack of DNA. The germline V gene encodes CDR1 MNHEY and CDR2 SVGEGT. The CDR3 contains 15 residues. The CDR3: CASTALAGSYNEQFF.

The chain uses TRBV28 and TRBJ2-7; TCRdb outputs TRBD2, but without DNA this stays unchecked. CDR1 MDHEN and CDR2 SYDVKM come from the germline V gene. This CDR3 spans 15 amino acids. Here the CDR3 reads CASSFGGDSTYEQYF.

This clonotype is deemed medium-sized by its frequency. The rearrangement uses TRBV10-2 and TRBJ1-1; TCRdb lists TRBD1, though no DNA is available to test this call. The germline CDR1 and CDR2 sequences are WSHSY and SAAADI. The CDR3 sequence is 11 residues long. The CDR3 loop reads CASRRGTAAFF.

CDR3 region: CAWGTGVNTEAFF. The rearrangement links TRBV30 to TRBJ1-1; the TCRdb call, TRBD1, lacks DNA for checking. CDR1 and CDR2 (germline): GTSNPN, SVGIG (reference sequence). The CDR3 length is 13 residues.

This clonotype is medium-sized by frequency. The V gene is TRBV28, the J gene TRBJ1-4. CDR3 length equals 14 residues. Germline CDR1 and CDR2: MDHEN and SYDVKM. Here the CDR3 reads CASSLASAWEKLFF.

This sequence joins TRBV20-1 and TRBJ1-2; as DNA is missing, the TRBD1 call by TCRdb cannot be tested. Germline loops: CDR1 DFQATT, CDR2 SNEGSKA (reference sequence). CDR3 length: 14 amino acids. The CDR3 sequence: CSAREWTGLYGYTF.

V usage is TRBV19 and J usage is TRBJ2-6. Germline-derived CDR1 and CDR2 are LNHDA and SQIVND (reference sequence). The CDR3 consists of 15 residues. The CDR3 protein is CASSTHFSGANVLTF.

CDR3 amino acids: CASSEVGANSYEQYF. V and J are TRBV5-1 and TRBJ2-7. From germline, CDR1 is SGHRS and CDR2 YFSETQ. The CDR3 is 15 amino acids.

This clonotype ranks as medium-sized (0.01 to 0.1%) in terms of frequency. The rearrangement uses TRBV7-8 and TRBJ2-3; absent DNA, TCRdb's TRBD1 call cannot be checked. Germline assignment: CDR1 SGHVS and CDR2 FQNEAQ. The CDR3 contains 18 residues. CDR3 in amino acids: CASSPKIRRDRSTDTQYF.